A selection of T cell receptor beta chains follows, all from one sample in a study of blood T cell repertoires in COVID-19. Generated by immunoSEQ multiplex PCR, the TCRdb table keeps only in-frame clones and is missing some. The sample lists over 150,000 clones, around nine tenths occurring once. The source material was peripheral blood. These receptors were taken from a woman aged 70-85 years with COVID-19, enrolled during active disease. CDR3s include the opening cysteine and the closing phenylalanine or tryptophan. The order of the fields is D gene, J gene, clone size, V gene, CDR3 protein, CDR3 DNA. A D gene is named only where the DNA matches it firmly. A row's size may be missing; if present it is once, few, many or a size class.

>TRBD1|TRBJ1-4|NA|TRBV18
CASSPRMTGGETNEKLFF
TGTGCCAGCTCACCCCGTATGACAGGGGGCGAAACTAATGAAAAACTGTTTTTT
>TRBD1|TRBJ1-1|NA|TRBV4-1
CASSQNRDRLTGEAFF
TGCGCCAGCAGCCAAAACCGGGACAGACTAACGGGTGAAGCTTTCTTT
>NA|TRBJ2-2|once|TRBV5-1
CASSLDPGTVGELFF
TGCGCCAGCAGCTTGGATCCGGGAACGGTCGGGGAGCTGTTTTTT
>TRBD1|TRBJ2-2|NA|TRBV19
CATRQGSNTGELFF
TGTGCCACACGACAGGGGTCGAACACCGGGGAGCTGTTTTTT
>NA|TRBJ1-1|NA|TRBV5-4
CASSLGRGTNTEAFF
TGTGCCAGCAGCTTGGGCAGGGGAACGAACACTGAAGCTTTCTTT
>NA|TRBJ1-2|NA|TRBV3-1/TRBV3-2
CASSPAHGNYGYTF
TGTGCCAGCAGCCCGGCCCACGGGAACTATGGCTACACCTTC
>TRBD2|TRBJ2-3|NA|TRBV10-3
CAIKLAGGDTQYF
TGTGCCATCAAACTAGCGGGTGGGGATACGCAGTATTTT
>TRBD1|TRBJ1-1|NA|TRBV2
CASSLGGGGTEAFF
TGTGCCAGCAGCCTAGGGGGCGGCGGGACTGAAGCTTTCTTT
>NA|TRBJ2-7|NA|TRBV5-1
CASSLVERGEQYF
TGCGCCAGCAGCTTGGTTGAAAGGGGCGAGCAGTACTTC
>TRBD2|TRBJ2-5|NA|TRBV5-1
CASSLEFGGGTGETQYF
TGCGCCAGCAGCTTGGAATTCGGGGGAGGGACTGGGGAGACCCAGTACTTC
>NA|TRBJ2-7|NA|TRBV4-2
CASSQAGGPDSFYEQYF
TGTGCCAGCAGCCAGGCTGGGGGCCCTGACTCCTTCTACGAGCAGTACTTC
>NA|TRBJ1-2|NA|TRBV18
CASSIAEANYGYTF
TGTGCCAGCTCAATTGCGGAAGCTAACTATGGCTACACCTTC
>TRBD1|TRBJ2-1|NA|TRBV7-6
CASSSGQGSYNEQFF
TGTGCCAGCAGCTCCGGACAGGGAAGTTACAATGAGCAGTTCTTC
>TRBD1|TRBJ1-5|NA|TRBV10-3
CAISVSDRDQPQHF
TGTGCCATCAGTGTATCGGACAGGGATCAGCCCCAGCATTTT
>NA|TRBJ1-3|NA|TRBV11-3
CASSRGDSSGNTIYF
TGTGCCAGCAGCCGAGGGGACTCGTCTGGAAACACCATATATTTT
>NA|TRBJ1-5|few|TRBV27
CASSIRDSNQPQHF
TGTGCCAGCAGCATCCGGGATTCCAATCAGCCCCAGCATTTT
>NA|TRBJ2-2|NA|TRBV12-5
CASGLLGRGELFF
TGTGCTAGTGGTTTGCTGGGGAGGGGGGAGCTGTTTTTT
>TRBD1|TRBJ1-5|NA|TRBV10-3
CAISEGQGGQPQHF
TGTGCCATCAGTGAAGGACAGGGAGGTCAGCCCCAGCATTTT
>TRBD2|TRBJ2-7|few|TRBV5-4
CASSPNLAGGHEQYF
TGTGCCAGCAGCCCGAATCTAGCGGGAGGCCACGAGCAGTACTTC
>TRBD2|TRBJ2-3|few|TRBV13
CASSLVPSGSTDTQYF
TGTGCCAGCAGCTTGGTGCCTAGCGGGAGCACAGATACGCAGTATTTT
>TRBD1|TRBJ1-2|NA|TRBV4-3
CASSRVGTGESRAGYTF
TGCGCCAGCAGCCGGGTCGGGACAGGGGAGTCCCGGGCCGGCTACACCTTC
>TRBD2|TRBJ2-3|NA|TRBV7-9
CASTNSGRSDTQYF
TGTGCCAGCACCAATAGCGGGAGGAGTGATACGCAGTATTTT
>NA|TRBJ1-3|NA|TRBV18
CASSLTETTGNTIYF
TGTGCCAGCTCACTCACGGAGACTACAGGAAACACCATATATTTT
>NA|TRBJ1-6|NA|TRBV29-1
CSVAREANSPLHF
TGCAGCGTTGCCCGGGAGGCAAATTCACCCCTCCACTTT
>NA|TRBJ2-7|NA|TRBV2
CASSVYVYEQYF
TGTGCCAGCAGTGTATATGTCTACGAGCAGTACTTC
>TRBD1|TRBJ2-7|NA|TRBV5-5
CASSLSGQGNHEQYF
TGTGCCAGCAGCTTGTCGGGACAGGGGAATCACGAGCAGTACTTC
>TRBD1|TRBJ2-7|few|TRBV6-5
CASSTWTGTGEQYF
TGTGCCAGCAGTACCTGGACAGGTACGGGAGAGCAGTACTTC
>TRBD2|TRBJ2-7|NA|TRBV5-1
CASSFGGTSYEQYF
TGCGCCAGCAGCTTCGGGGGGACCTCCTACGAGCAGTACTTC
>NA|TRBJ1-2|NA|TRBV18
CASSPTGNYGYTF
TGTGCCAGCTCACCAACAGGGAACTATGGCTACACCTTC
>NA|TRBJ2-3|NA|TRBV4-1
CASSQVPSATDTQYF
TGCGCCAGCAGCCAAGTTCCTAGCGCGACAGATACGCAGTATTTT
>TRBD2|TRBJ2-1|NA|TRBV29-1
CSVRSPGTSGFNEQFF
TGCAGCGTGCGATCCCCCGGGACTAGCGGGTTTAATGAGCAGTTCTTC
>TRBD2|TRBJ2-5|NA|TRBV15
CATSRDGGSTETQYF
TGTGCCACCAGCAGAGATGGCGGGAGCACAGAGACCCAGTACTTC
>NA|TRBJ1-3|NA|TRBV4-1
CASGKDRTSGNTIYF
TGCGCCAGCGGGAAAGACAGGACGTCTGGAAACACCATATATTTT
>TRBD1|TRBJ2-4|NA|TRBV28
CASHTSTGFGNIQYF
TGTGCCAGCCATACCTCGACAGGGTTTGGAAACATTCAGTACTTC
>NA|TRBJ1-2|NA|TRBV3-1/TRBV3-2
CASSQRLSDGYTF
TGTGCCAGCAGCCAGAGGCTCAGTGACGGCTACACCTTC
>NA|TRBJ2-1|once|TRBV30
CAWSVLYNEQFF
TGTGCCTGGAGTGTACTCTACAATGAGCAGTTCTTC
>NA|TRBJ2-7|NA|TRBV18
CASSPKSGVEQYF
TGTGCCAGCTCACCCAAGTCAGGGGTCGAGCAGTACTTC
>TRBD1|TRBJ1-2|NA|TRBV7-9
CASSETGGVGYGYTF
TGTGCCAGCAGCGAAACAGGGGGAGTAGGGTATGGCTACACCTTC
>NA|TRBJ2-4|once|TRBV25-1
CASSELETGRTKNIQYF
TGTGCCAGCAGTGAATTGGAGACAGGCAGGACCAAAAACATTCAGTACTTC
>TRBD1|TRBJ1-5|NA|TRBV7-2
CASSLTGGNQPQHF
TGTGCCAGCAGCTTGACAGGGGGCAATCAGCCCCAGCATTTT
>TRBD2|TRBJ2-1|NA|TRBV25-1
CASSEQWLAGGEQFF
TGTGCCAGCAGTGAGCAGTGGCTAGCGGGAGGTGAGCAGTTCTTC
>NA|TRBJ2-1|once|TRBV7-7
CASSVPGQNEQFF
TGTGCTAGCAGCGTTCCAGGGCAAAATGAGCAGTTCTTC
>NA|TRBJ1-6|NA|TRBV6-1
CASSEGFRALHF
TGTGCCAGCAGTGAAGGCTTCCGGGCCCTCCACTTT
>NA|TRBJ1-1|NA|TRBV19
CASHAYGGSTEAFF
TGTGCCAGCCACGCTTACGGGGGATCCACTGAAGCTTTCTTT
>TRBD1|TRBJ2-7|NA|TRBV11-2
CASSLNSRGRYEQYF
TGTGCCAGCAGCTTAAACTCAAGGGGGCGCTACGAGCAGTACTTC
>NA|TRBJ1-1|NA|TRBV6-2/TRBV6-3
CASSYSGVAEAFF
TGTGCCAGCAGTTACTCAGGGGTCGCTGAAGCTTTCTTT
>TRBD2|TRBJ2-1|NA|TRBV2
CASRASGIVTEQFF
TGTGCCAGCAGGGCTAGCGGGATTGTTACTGAGCAGTTCTTC
>TRBD2|TRBJ2-6|NA|TRBV3-1/TRBV3-2
CASSPGLAEGISGANVLTF
TGTGCCAGCAGCCCCGGACTAGCGGAGGGCATCTCTGGGGCCAACGTCCTGACTTTC
>TRBD2|TRBJ2-7|few|TRBV5-1
CASSSTGTSDHEQYF
TGCGCCAGCAGTTCCACCGGGACTAGCGACCACGAGCAGTACTTC
>NA|TRBJ1-2|NA|TRBV10-3
CAIRITQGNYGYTF
TGTGCCATCAGAATTACTCAGGGAAACTATGGCTACACCTTC
>TRBD2|TRBJ2-7|NA|TRBV5-6
CASRSSRDYSYEQYF
TGTGCCAGCCGCTCAAGCCGGGACTATTCCTACGAGCAGTACTTC
>NA|TRBJ2-5|NA|TRBV6-1
CASSEAAVELGTQYF
TGTGCCAGCAGTGAAGCGGCGGTAGAGTTGGGGACCCAGTACTTC
>NA|TRBJ1-5|NA|TRBV10-3
CAIRAGNEQPQHF
TGTGCCATCAGGGCAGGGAATGAACAGCCCCAGCATTTT
>NA|TRBJ1-5|NA|TRBV19
CASSIDPRQPQHF
TGTGCCAGTAGTATAGATCCCCGTCAGCCCCAGCATTTT
>NA|TRBJ1-5|NA|TRBV6-5
CASRTQGQNQPQHF
TGTGCCAGCAGGACCCAGGGACAAAATCAGCCCCAGCATTTT
>NA|TRBJ1-2|once|TRBV9
CASSGDTYGYTF
TGTGCCAGCAGCGGGGACACCTATGGCTACACCTTC
>NA|TRBJ2-7|NA|TRBV20-1
CSASLNPDPREQYF
TGCAGTGCTAGTCTTAATCCAGATCCTAGAGAGCAGTACTTC
>TRBD2|TRBJ2-1|NA|TRBV29-1
CSAAATSGSNEQFF
TGCAGCGCGGCCGCGACTAGCGGGAGTAATGAGCAGTTCTTC